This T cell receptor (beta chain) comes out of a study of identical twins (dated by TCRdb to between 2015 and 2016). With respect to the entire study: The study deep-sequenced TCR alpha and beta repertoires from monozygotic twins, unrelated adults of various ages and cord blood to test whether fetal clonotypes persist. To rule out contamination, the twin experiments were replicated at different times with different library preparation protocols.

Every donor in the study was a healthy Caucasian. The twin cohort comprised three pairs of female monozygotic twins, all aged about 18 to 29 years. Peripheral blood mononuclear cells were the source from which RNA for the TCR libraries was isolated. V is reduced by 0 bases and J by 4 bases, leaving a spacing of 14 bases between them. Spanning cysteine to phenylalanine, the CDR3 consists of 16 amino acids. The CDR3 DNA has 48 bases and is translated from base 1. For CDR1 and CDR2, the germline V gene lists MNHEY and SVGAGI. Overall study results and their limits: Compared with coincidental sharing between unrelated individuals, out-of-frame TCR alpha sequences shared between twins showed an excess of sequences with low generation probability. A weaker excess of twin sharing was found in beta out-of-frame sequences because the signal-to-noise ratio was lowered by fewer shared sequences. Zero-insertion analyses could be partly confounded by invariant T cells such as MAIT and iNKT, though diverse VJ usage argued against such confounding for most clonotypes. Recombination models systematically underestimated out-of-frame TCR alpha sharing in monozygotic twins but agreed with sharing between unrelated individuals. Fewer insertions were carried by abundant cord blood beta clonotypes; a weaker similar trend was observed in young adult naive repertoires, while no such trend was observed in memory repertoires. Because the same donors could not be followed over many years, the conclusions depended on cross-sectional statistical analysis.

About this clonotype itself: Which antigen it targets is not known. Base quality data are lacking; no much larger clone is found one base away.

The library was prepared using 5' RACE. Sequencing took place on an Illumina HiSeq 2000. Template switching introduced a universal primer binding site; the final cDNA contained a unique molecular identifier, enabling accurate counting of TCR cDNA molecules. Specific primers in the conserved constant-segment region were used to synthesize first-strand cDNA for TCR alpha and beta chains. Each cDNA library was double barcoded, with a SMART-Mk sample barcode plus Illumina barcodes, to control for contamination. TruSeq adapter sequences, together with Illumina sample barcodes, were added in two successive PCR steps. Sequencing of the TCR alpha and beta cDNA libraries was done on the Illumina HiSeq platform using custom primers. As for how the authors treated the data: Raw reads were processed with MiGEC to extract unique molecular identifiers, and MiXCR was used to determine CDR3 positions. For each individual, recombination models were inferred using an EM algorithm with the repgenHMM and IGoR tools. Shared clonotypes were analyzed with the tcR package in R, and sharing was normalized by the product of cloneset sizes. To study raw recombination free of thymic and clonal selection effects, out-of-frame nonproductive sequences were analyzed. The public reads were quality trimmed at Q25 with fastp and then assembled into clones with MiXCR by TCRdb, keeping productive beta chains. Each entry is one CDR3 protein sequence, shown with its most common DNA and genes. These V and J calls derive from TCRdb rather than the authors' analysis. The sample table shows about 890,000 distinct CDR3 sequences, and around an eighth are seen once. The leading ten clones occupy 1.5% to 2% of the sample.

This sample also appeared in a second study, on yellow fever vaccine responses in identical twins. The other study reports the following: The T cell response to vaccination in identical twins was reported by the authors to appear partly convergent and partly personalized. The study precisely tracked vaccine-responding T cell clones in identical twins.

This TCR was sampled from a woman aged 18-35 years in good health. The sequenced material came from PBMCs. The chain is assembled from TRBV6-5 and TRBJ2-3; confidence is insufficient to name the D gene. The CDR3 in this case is CASSYSSGIGADTQYF. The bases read TGTGCCAGCAGTTACTCGTCTGGGATAGGCGCAGATACGCAGTATTTT.